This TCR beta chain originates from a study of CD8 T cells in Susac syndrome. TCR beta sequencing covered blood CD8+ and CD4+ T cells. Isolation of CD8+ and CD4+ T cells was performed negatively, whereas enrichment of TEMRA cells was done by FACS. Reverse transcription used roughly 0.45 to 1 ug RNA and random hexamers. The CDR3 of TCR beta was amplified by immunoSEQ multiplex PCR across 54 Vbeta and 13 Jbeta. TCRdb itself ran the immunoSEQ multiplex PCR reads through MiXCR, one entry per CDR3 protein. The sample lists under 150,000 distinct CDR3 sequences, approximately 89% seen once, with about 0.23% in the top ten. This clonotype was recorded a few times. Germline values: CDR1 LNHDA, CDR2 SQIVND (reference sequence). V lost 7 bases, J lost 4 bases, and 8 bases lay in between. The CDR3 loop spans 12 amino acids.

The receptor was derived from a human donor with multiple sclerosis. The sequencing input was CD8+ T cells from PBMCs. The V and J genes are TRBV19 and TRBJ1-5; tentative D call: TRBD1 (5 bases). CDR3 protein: CASTEGNQPQHF. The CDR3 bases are TGTGCCAGTACGGAGGGGAATCAGCCCCAGCATTTT.